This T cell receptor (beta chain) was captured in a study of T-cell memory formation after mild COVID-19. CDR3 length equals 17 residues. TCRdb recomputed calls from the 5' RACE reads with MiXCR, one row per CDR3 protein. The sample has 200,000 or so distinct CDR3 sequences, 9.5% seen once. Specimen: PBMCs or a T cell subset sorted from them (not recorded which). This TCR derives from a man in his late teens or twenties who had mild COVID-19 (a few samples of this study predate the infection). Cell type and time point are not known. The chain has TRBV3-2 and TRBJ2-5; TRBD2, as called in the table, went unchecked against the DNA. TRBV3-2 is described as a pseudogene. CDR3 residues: CASSHSRVADCQETQYF. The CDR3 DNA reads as TGTGCCAGCAGCCACTCCCGGGTAGCGGACTGCCAAGAGACCCAGTACTTC.